The 10 T cell receptor beta chains below were found in one sample sequenced in a study of blood T cell repertoires in COVID-19. Profiling relied on immunoSEQ multiplex PCR, and the TCRdb table lists in-frame clones only, not all of them. This table holds 250,000 or so clones, around nine tenths found once. Sequencing input: peripheral blood. Receptor source: a man younger than 40 with active or convalescent COVID-19.

This chain uses TRBV6-1 with TRBJ1-5, with no clear D. The CDR3 contains 18 residues. V shed 2 bases and J shed 9 bases, with 26 bases lying between them. Germline CDR1 and CDR2: MNHNS and SASEGT. CDR3 DNA sequence: TGTGCCAGCAGTGAATGGTGGGCAGTATCCTCATCTTTAGTGCCCCAGCATTTT. As protein: CASSEWWAVSSSLVPQHF.

The chain recombines TRBV9 with TRBJ2-5; D is perhaps TRBD1 (5 bases). CDR1 is SGDLS, CDR2 YYNGEE, per germline. The CDR3 runs to 14 residues. Trimming shortened V by 2 bases and J by 3 bases, and 11 bases separated the two germline ends. CDR3 DNA: TGTGCCAGCAGCGTGGGCAGGGTAGAAGAGACCCAGTACTTC. Protein product: CASSVGRVEETQYF.

Only a few counts were recorded for this clone. The chain is built from TRBV6-5 and TRBJ1-5; possible D gene TRBD1, 5 bases. This CDR3 has 13 amino acids. The germline gives CDR1 MNHEY, CDR2 SVGAGI. The V and J ends lost 5 bases and 2 bases respectively, with 7 bases between them. The CDR3 sequence: CASSSRGNQPQHF. The CDR3 DNA is TGTGCCAGCAGTAGCAGGGGCAATCAGCCCCAGCATTTT.

The chain employs TRBV6-6 and TRBJ2-2, with D possibly matching TRBD1 (7 bases). The ends were cut back, 7 bases at V and 7 bases at J, with 19 bases in the middle. The germline gives CDR1 MNHNY, CDR2 SVGAGI (reference sequence). CDR3 length: 15 residues. CDR3 sequence reads: CASTDARGVGGELFF. CDR3 DNA: TGTGCCAGCACAGACGCCAGGGGGGTCGGCGGGGAGCTGTTTTTT.

The chain recombines TRBV18 with TRBJ1-4, with a tentative D call TRBD1 (5 bases). Looked up from germline, CDR1 is KGHSH and CDR2 is LQKENI. Trimming removed 3 bases at V and 5 bases at J, with 16 bases between. The CDR3 covers 16 residues. CDR3 protein: CASSPFRDRGNEKLFF. Here the CDR3 DNA reads TGTGCCAGCTCACCCTTCCGTGATAGGGGAAATGAAAAACTGTTTTTT.

V and J are TRBV5-6 and TRBJ2-5; a weak D match, TRBD2 (7 bases). There are 15 residues in the CDR3. V shed 1 base and J shed 0 bases, with 10 bases lying between them. CDR1 is SGHDT and CDR2 is YYEEEE in the germline V gene. The CDR3 loop reads CASSLPGGNQETQYF. The CDR3 DNA reads as TGTGCCAGCAGCTTGCCGGGGGGCAACCAAGAGACCCAGTACTTC.

The chain recombines TRBV7-7 with TRBJ2-5, with a possible D match to TRBD1 (6 bases). Trimming stripped 5 bases from V and 1 base from J, with 11 bases between. In germline, CDR1 is SSHAT, CDR2 FNYEAQ (reference sequence). CDR3 length: 14 amino acids. CDR3 DNA sequence: TGTGCCAGCAGCCGAACGACAGGCCAAGAGACCCAGTACTTC. The encoded protein is CASSRTTGQETQYF.

This chain uses TRBV10-3 with TRBJ2-7, with TRBD2 matching over 7 bases. J was trimmed by 5 bases and V by 9 bases; bases with no gene match: 7. CDR1 and CDR2 from the germline V gene are ENHRY and SYGVKD. This CDR3 spans 12 amino acids. The CDR3, as DNA: TGTGCCATGGGGGGGACCCCTAACGAGCAGTACTTC. This codes for CAMGGTPNEQYF.

The chain uses TRBV19 and TRBJ1-1; 8 bases are shared with TRBD1. The CDR3 length is 16 residues. Germline CDR1 reads LNHDA; CDR2 reads SQIVND (reference sequence). The J segment lost 5 bases and the V segment lost 1 base, leaving 9 bases of the junction unmatched. CDR3 sequence (DNA): TGTGCCAGTAGTATAGGGTGGGCAGGGGGCTCGACTGAAGCTTTCTTT. The encoded protein is CASSIGWAGGSTEAFF.

About this clone: The identical CDR3 is also encoded by other nucleotide sequences in the sample. The V call is TRBV7-9, the J call TRBJ1-1, with unresolved D. The ends were cut back, 1 base at V and 0 bases at J, with 3 bases in the middle. The germline CDR1 and CDR2 sequences are SEHNR and FQNEAQ (reference sequence). The CDR3 sequence is 13 residues long. CDR3 residues: CASSLVMNTEAFF. DNA of the CDR3: TGTGCCAGCAGCTTAGTTATGAACACTGAAGCTTTCTTT.